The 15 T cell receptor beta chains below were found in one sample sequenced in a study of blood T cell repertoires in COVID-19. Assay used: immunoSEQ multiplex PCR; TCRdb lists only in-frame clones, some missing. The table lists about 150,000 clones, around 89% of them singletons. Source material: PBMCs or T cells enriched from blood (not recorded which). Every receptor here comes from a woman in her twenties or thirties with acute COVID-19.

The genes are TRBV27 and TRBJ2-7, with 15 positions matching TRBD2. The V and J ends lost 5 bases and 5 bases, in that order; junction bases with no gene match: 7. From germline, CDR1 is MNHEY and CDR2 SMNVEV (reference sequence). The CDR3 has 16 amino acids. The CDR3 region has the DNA TGTGCCAGCAGTCATGGGACTAGCGGGAGGCTCGACGAGCAGTACTTC. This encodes CASSHGTSGRLDEQYF.

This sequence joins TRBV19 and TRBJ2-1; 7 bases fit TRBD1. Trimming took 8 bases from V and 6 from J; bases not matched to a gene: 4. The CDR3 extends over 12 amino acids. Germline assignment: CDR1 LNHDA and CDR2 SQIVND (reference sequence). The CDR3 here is CASVGDSNEQFF. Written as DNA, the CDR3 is TGTGCCAGTGTAGGGGACAGCAATGAGCAGTTCTTC.

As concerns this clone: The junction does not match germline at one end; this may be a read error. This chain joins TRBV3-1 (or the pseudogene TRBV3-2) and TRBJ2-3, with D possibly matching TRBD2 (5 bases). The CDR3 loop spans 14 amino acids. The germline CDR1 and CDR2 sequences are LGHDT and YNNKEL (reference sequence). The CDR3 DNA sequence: TGTGCCAGCAGCCAAGGGCCTAGCAGAGATACGCAGTATTTT. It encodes CASSQGPSRDTQYF.

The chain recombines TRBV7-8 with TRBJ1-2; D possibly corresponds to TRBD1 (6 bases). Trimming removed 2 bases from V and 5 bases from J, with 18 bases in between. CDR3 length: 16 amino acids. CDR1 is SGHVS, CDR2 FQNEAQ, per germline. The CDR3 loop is CASSLHGSRGQYGYTF. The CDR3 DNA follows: TGTGCCAGCAGCTTACATGGGAGCAGGGGCCAATATGGCTACACCTTC. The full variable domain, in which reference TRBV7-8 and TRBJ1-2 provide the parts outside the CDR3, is GAGVSQSPRYKVAKRGQDVALRCDPISGHVSLFWYQQALGQGPEFLTYFQNEAQLDKSGLPSDRFFAERPEGSVSTLKIQRTQQEDSAVYLCASSLHGSRGQYGYTFGSGTRLTVV.

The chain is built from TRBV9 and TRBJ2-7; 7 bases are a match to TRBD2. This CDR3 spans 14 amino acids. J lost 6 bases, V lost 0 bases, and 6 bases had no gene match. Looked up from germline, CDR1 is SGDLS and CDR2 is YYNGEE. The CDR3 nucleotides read TGTGCCAGCAGCGTAGGAGGGGAGGGGCGCGAGCAGTACTTC. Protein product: CASSVGGEGREQYF.

CDR3 residues: CASSLGGLAYEQYF. CDR3 in DNA: TGTGCCAGCAGCTTAGGGGGACTAGCGTACGAGCAGTACTTC. The rearrangement joins TRBV7-2 to TRBJ2-7; 10 nucleotides line up with TRBD2. The germline CDR1 and CDR2 sequences are SGHTA and FQGNSA. CDR3 length equals 14 residues. The trim removed 1 base at V and 4 bases at J, leaving 1 base unmatched.

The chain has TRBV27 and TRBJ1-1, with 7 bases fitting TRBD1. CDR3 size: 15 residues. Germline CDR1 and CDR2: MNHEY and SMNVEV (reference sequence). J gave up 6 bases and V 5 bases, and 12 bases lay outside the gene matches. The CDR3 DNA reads TGTGCCAGCAGTCCGGATGCGGACAGGCACTCTGAAGCTTTCTTT. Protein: CASSPDADRHSEAFF.

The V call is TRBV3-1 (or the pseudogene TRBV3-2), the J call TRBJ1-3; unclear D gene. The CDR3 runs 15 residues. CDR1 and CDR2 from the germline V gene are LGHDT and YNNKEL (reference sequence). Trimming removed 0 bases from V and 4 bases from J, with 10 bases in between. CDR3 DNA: TGTGCCAGCAGCCAAGATCTGAGGCACGGAAACACCATATATTTT. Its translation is CASSQDLRHGNTIYF.

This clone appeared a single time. The CDR3 DNA is TGCGCCAGCAGCGGTTCGACAGGGAACACTGAAGCTTTCTTT. Protein sequence: CASSGSTGNTEAFF. The chain couples TRBV5-1 to TRBJ1-1; weak D call: TRBD1 (6 bases). Trimming shortened V by 4 bases and J by 1 base, and 11 bases separated the two germline ends. CDR1 and CDR2 from the germline V gene are SGHRS and YFSETQ. The CDR3 has 14 amino acids.

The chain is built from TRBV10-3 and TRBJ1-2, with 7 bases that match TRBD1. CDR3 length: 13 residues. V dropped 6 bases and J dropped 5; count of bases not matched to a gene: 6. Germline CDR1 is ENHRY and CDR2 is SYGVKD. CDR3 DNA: TGTGCCATCAGCGGGACAGAGGGATATGGCTACACCTTC. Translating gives CAISGTEGYGYTF.

CDR3 bases: TGTGCCAGCGGATTACCGGGAGGCCAACAGAGCTATGGCTACACCTTC. The encoded protein is CASGLPGGQQSYGYTF. The chain joins TRBV28 to TRBJ1-2; D is uncertain. The germline V gene has CDR1 MDHEN and CDR2 SYDVKM. Trimming left V 8 bases short and J 4 bases short, with 23 bases between. This CDR3 is 16 amino acids long.

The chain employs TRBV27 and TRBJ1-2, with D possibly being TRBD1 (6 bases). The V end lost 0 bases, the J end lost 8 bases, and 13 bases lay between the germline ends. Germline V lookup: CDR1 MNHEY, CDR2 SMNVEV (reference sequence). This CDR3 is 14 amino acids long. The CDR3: CASSLSVRGEGYTF. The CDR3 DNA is TGTGCCAGCAGTTTATCGGTCAGGGGCGAGGGCTACACCTTC.

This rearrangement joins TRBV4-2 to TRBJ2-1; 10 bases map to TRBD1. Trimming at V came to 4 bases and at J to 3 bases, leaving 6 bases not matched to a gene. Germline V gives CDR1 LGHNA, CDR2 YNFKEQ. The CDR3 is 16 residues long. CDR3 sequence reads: CASSLPRDRGYNEQFF. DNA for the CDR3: TGTGCCAGCAGCCTACCCCGGGACAGGGGCTACAATGAGCAGTTCTTC.

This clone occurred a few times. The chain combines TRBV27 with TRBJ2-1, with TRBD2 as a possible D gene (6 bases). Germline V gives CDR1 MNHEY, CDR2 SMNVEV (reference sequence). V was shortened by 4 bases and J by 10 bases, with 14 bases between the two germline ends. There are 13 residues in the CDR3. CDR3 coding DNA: TGTGCCAGCAGTTGGTTTCCTAGCGCCGAGCAGTTCTTC. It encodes CASSWFPSAEQFF.

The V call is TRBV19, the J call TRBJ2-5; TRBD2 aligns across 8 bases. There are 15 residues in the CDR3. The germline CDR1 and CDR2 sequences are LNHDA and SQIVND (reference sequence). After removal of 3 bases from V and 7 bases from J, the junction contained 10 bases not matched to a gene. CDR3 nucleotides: TGTGCCAGTAGTATTGGTAGCGGCGGGGGGAGGACCCAGTACTTC. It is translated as CASSIGSGGGRTQYF. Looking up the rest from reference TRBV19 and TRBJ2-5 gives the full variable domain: DGGITQSPKYLFRKEGQNVTLSCEQNLNHDAMYWYRQDPGQGLRLIYYSQIVNDFQKGDIAEGYSVSREKKESFPLTVTSAQKNPTAFYLCASSIGSGGGRTQYFGPGTRLLVL.